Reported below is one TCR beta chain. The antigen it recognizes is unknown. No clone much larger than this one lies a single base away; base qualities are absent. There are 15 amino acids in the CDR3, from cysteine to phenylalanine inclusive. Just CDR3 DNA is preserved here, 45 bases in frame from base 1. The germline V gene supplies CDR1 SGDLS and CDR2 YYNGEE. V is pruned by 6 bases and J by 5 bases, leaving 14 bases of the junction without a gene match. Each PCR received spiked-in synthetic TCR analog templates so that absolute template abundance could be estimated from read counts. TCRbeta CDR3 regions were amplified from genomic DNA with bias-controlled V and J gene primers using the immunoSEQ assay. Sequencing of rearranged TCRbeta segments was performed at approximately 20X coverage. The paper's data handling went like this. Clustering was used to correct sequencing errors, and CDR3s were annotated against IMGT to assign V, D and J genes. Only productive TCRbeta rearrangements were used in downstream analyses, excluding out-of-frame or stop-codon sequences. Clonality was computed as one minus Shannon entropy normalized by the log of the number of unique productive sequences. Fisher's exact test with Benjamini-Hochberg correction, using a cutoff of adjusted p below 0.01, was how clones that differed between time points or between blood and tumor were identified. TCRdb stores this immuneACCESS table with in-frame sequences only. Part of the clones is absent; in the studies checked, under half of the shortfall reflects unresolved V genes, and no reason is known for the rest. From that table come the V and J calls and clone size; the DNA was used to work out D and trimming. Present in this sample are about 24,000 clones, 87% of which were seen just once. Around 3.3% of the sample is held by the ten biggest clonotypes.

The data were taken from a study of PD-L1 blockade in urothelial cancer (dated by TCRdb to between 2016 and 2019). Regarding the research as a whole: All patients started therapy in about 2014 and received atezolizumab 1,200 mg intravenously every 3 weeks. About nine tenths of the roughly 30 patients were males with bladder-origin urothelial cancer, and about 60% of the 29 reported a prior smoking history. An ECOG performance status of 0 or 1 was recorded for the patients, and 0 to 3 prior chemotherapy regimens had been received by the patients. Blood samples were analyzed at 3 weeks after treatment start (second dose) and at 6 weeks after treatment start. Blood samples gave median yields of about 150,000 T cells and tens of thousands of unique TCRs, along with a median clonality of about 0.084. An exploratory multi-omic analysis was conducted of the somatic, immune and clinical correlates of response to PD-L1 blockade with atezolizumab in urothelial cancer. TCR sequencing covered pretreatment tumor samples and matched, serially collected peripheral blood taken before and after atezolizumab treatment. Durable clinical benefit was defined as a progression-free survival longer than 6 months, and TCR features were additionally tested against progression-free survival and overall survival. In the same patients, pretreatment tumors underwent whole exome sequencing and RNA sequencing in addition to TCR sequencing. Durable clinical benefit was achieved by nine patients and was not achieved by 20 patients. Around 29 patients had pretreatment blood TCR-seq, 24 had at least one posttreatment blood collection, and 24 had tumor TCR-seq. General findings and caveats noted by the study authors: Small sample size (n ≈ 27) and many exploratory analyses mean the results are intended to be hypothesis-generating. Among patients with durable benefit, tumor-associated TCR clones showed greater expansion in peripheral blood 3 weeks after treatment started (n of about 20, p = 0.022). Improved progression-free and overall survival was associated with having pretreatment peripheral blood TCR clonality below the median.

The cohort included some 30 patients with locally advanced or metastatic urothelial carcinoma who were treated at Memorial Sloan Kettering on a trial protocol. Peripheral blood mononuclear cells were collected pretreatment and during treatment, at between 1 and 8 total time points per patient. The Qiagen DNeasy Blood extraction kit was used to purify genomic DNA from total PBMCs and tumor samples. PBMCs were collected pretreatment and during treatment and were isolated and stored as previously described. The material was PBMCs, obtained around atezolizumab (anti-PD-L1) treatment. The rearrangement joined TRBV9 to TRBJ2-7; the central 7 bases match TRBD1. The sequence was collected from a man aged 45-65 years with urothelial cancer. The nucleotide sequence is TGTGCCAGCACAAGGGGTGACAGGGTGCAAGACGAGCAGTACTTC. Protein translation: CASTRGDRVQDEQYF.